This is a list of T cell receptor beta chains from one sample in a study of cytomegalovirus exposure and HLA in healthy donors. Sequencing was performed with immunoSEQ multiplex PCR; in TCRdb, only in-frame clones are kept and a portion is missing. The table shows around 190,000 clones, with 80% to 90% occurring only once. The sample was PBMCs. The origin of the receptors is a man in his forties in good health and CMV-seropositive. CDR3s include the opening cysteine and the closing phenylalanine or tryptophan. Each record gives: clone size, J gene, D gene, V gene, CDR3 protein, CDR3 DNA. The D gene is left open where the match is weak. Size tells how often a clone was seen (once, few, many) or the class of an expanded clone, and some rows leave it out.

>-|TRBJ2-7|TRBD1|TRBV6-5
CASSYSRTGYEQYF
TGTGCCAGCAGTTACTCGAGGACAGGCTACGAGCAGTACTTC
>once|TRBJ2-3|TRBD2|TRBV6-5
CASRELAGGTDTQYF
TGTGCCAGCAGAGAACTAGCGGGGGGCACAGATACGCAGTATTTT
>-|TRBJ2-2|-|TRBV5-1
CASSLGQTSNTGELFF
TGCGCCAGCAGCTTGGGGCAGACTTCGAACACCGGGGAGCTGTTTTTT
>-|TRBJ1-3|TRBD1|TRBV5-4
CASSVDRLSGNTIYF
TGTGCCAGCAGCGTGGACAGGCTCTCCGGAAACACCATATATTTT
>-|TRBJ2-7|TRBD1|TRBV5-1
CASSFGPGQGKSYEQYF
TGCGCCAGCAGCTTTGGCCCCGGACAGGGGAAGTCCTACGAGCAGTACTTC
>-|TRBJ1-2|TRBD1|TRBV10-1
CASSAGTEYGYTF
TGCGCCAGCAGTGCGGGGACAGAGTATGGCTACACCTTC
>-|TRBJ1-4|TRBD1|TRBV5-6
CASSPARGRGRGEKLFF
TGTGCCAGCAGCCCCGCACGAGGCAGGGGGCGCGGTGAAAAACTGTTTTTT
>-|TRBJ2-4|-|TRBV7-8
CASSGDRINIQYF
TGTGCCAGCAGCGGAGACAGGATAAACATTCAGTACTTC
>-|TRBJ1-5|-|TRBV4-1
CASSLDRNQPQHF
TGCGCCAGCAGCCTTGATCGGAATCAGCCCCAGCATTTT
>-|TRBJ1-5|-|TRBV6-1
CASSDWGVGNQPQHF
TGTGCCAGCAGTGATTGGGGGGTCGGGAATCAGCCCCAGCATTTT
>-|TRBJ2-7|TRBD2|TRBV4-2
CASSLPSTSGRGAYEQYF
TGTGCCAGCAGCCTCCCCTCGACTAGCGGGAGGGGAGCGTACGAGCAGTACTTC
>-|TRBJ2-1|TRBD2|TRBV28
CASSIAGGPYNEQFF
TGTGCCAGCAGTATAGCGGGAGGCCCTTACAATGAGCAGTTCTTC
>-|TRBJ1-6|-|TRBV28
CASSRTGPTPLHF
TGTGCCAGCAGCCGAACAGGGCCCACACCCCTCCACTTT
>few|TRBJ1-3|TRBD1|TRBV19
CASSIPGTGGGNTIYF
TGTGCCAGTAGTATCCCCGGGACAGGGGGCGGAAACACCATATATTTT
>-|TRBJ2-7|TRBD1|TRBV2
CASSGPLGHRGKYEQYF
TGTGCCAGCAGTGGACCCCTCGGCCACAGGGGAAAATACGAGCAGTACTTC
>-|TRBJ2-3|-|TRBV28
CASSSLIVLAWGGDTQYF
TGTGCCAGCAGTTCCCTTATTGTGCTAGCGTGGGGTGGAGATACGCAGTATTTT
>-|TRBJ2-3|TRBD2|TRBV19
CASSILAGGTDTQYF
TGTGCCAGTAGTATACTAGCGGGAGGCACAGATACGCAGTATTTT
>-|TRBJ2-1|TRBD2|TRBV7-3
CASSKISGVSYNEQFF
TGTGCCAGCAGCAAGATTAGCGGGGTATCCTACAATGAGCAGTTCTTC
>-|TRBJ2-2|-|TRBV27
CATGSTGELFF
TGTGCCACCGGGTCCACCGGGGAGCTGTTTTTT
>few|TRBJ1-2|TRBD1|TRBV6-5
CASSDRVTSGYTF
TGTGCCAGCAGTGACAGGGTGACGAGTGGCTACACCTTC
>-|TRBJ1-1|TRBD1|TRBV19
CATADRGGTEAFF
TGTGCCACCGCGGACAGGGGAGGAACTGAAGCTTTCTTT
>-|TRBJ2-2|TRBD1|TRBV29-1
CSVAGTENTGELFF
TGCAGCGTTGCCGGGACAGAGAACACCGGGGAGCTGTTTTTT
>-|TRBJ1-1|-|TRBV28
CASSLTGPTEAFF
TGTGCCAGCAGCCTAACAGGGCCCACTGAAGCTTTCTTT
>-|TRBJ2-3|TRBD1|TRBV28
CASTHWDSPSDTQYF
TGTGCCAGCACCCACTGGGACAGTCCCTCAGATACGCAGTATTTT
>few|TRBJ2-3|TRBD2|TRBV5-4
CASSFTSGTTDTQYF
TGTGCCAGCAGCTTTACTAGCGGGACAACAGATACGCAGTATTTT